Described below is a single T cell receptor beta chain sequence and its context. Isolated RNA was reverse transcribed in full, so expressed TCRB transcripts were sequenced. The method was immunoSEQ multiplex PCR; TCRdb's version includes in-frame clones alone and lacks a portion of them. Altogether around 240,000 clones are present, 7.5% to 10% being singletons, with the ten largest covering under 0.045%. This entry comes from a study of beta chain features in type 1 diabetes. This CDR3 has 14 amino acids. Germline values: CDR1 MNHNS, CDR2 SASEGT. The ends lost 7 bases at V and 4 bases at J; junction bases unmatched: 3.

The material sequenced was naive CD4+ T cells from blood. The chain recombines TRBV6-1 with TRBJ2-1; 11 bases are a match to TRBD1. The receptor's source is a woman younger than 30 in good health. CDR3 in DNA: TGTGCCAGCATCCGGGACAGGGGGTACAATGAGCAGTTCTTC. It is translated as CASIRDRGYNEQFF.